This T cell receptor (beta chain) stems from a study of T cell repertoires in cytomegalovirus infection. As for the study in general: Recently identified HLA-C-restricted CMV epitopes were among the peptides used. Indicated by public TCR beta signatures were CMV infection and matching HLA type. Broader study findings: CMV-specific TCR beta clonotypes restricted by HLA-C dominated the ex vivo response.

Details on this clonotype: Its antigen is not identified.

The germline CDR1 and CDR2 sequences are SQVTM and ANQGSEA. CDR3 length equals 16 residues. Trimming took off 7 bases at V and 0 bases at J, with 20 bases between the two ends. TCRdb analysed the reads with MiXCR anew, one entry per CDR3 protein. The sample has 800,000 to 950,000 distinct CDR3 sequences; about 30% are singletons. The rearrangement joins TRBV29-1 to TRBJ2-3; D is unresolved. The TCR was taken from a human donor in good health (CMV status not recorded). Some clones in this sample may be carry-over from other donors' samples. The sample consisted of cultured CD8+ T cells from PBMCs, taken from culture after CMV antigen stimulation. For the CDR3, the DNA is TGCAGCGGCCGAATCCCCGCGGATACTAGCACAGATACGCAGTATTTT. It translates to CSGRIPADTSTDTQYF.